The 21 T cell receptor beta chains given below trace back to one sample, sequenced in a study of blood T cell repertoires in COVID-19. The repertoire was sequenced with immunoSEQ multiplex PCR; TCRdb's copy has only in-frame clones and lacks some. Here the sample spans some 270,000 clones, roughly four fifths being singletons. Sequences were obtained from peripheral blood. The origin of the receptors is a person aged 70 to 85 with COVID-19, enrolled during active disease.

The table lists this clone with a few counts. In nucleotides, the CDR3 is TGTGCCAGCAACCCGCAGGGCCTGACCGGAGATCAGCCCCAGCATTTT. Protein product: CASNPQGLTGDQPQHF. This rearrangement joins TRBV2 to TRBJ1-5, with TRBD1 as a possible D gene (5 bases). The CDR3 is made up of 16 amino acids. From germline, CDR1 is SNHLY and CDR2 FYNNEI. V gave up 7 bases and J gave up 5 bases, with 21 bases separating them.

This clone was detected ten times or more. The chain recombines TRBV7-2 with TRBJ1-4, with D perhaps TRBD1 (6 bases). Looked up from germline, CDR1 is SGHTA and CDR2 is FQGNSA. The CDR3 has 16 amino acids. V was clipped by 1 base and J by 7 bases, with 16 bases between them. The CDR3 DNA reads as TGTGCCAGCAGCTTAGTTGGGGCAGGGGTTAGTGAAAAACTGTTTTTT. It is translated as CASSLVGAGVSEKLFF.

This chain joins TRBV24-1 and TRBJ1-5; possible D gene TRBD1, 6 bases. The CDR3 spans 12 residues. The germline V gene encodes CDR1 KGHDR and CDR2 SFDVKD. Trimming stripped 7 bases from V and 5 bases from J, with 8 bases between. The CDR3 bases are TGTGCCACCAGCCAGGGGTATCAGCCCCAGCATTTT. Translated, it gives CATSQGYQPQHF.

On this clone itself: The sample holds other DNA sequences that translate to the same CDR3. The V gene is TRBV7-3, the J gene TRBJ2-3; tentative D call: TRBD2 (6 bases). There are 13 residues in the CDR3. Trimming pared 4 bases from V and 5 bases from J, leaving 10 bases between. Germline assignment: CDR1 SGHTA and CDR2 FQGTGA. The DNA for the CDR3 is TGTGCCAGCAGCTCCGGCGGGGTAGATACGCAGTATTTT. This translates into CASSSGGVDTQYF.

The rearrangement uses TRBV19 and TRBJ2-2, with D possibly matching TRBD1 (6 bases). V shed 7 bases and J shed 6 bases, with 15 bases lying between them. This CDR3 has 14 amino acids. Germline V CDR1 and CDR2: LNHDA, SQIVND (reference sequence). The CDR3 region has the DNA TGTGCCAGTACGCCAGGGGCGCGGGCCGGGGAGCTGTTTTTT. This sequence encodes CASTPGARAGELFF.

This rearrangement joins TRBV28 to TRBJ2-6; D uncertain. Germline CDR1 is MDHEN and CDR2 is SYDVKM. This CDR3 is built from 16 residues. V was trimmed by 2 bases and J by 1 base, leaving 9 bases between them. The CDR3 is CASSLNFDSGANVLTF. The CDR3 DNA sequence: TGTGCCAGCAGTTTAAACTTTGATTCTGGGGCCAACGTCCTGACTTTC.

The chain links TRBV5-4 to TRBJ1-4, with 7 bases matching TRBD1. Germline V lookup: CDR1 SGHNT, CDR2 YYREEE (reference sequence). V lost 4 bases, J lost 8 bases, and 5 bases stayed unmatched. The CDR3 covers 13 residues. This chain's CDR3 is CASSVTGVEKLFF. In nucleotides, the CDR3 is TGTGCCAGCAGCGTTACAGGGGTCGAAAAACTGTTTTTT.

The chain links TRBV7-2 to TRBJ1-4; TRBD1 might be the D (5 bases). Germline V gene sequence: CDR1 SGHTA, CDR2 FQGNSA. The CDR3 is 15 amino acids. Trimming took off 4 bases at V and 5 bases at J, with 14 bases between the two ends. CDR3 amino acids: CASSSSGRGNEKLFF. The CDR3 nucleotides are TGTGCCAGCAGCTCGTCAGGGCGGGGAAATGAAAAACTGTTTTTT.

This clone was seen repeatedly, ten times or more. The V gene is TRBV11-2, the J gene TRBJ2-2; tentatively, D is TRBD2 (6 bases). The CDR3 has 13 residues. Germline CDR1 is SGHAT and CDR2 is FQNNGV. Trimming took 5 bases from V and 7 from J, leaving 11 bases between them. The CDR3 DNA reads as TGTGCCAGCAGCCTCGGGAGTTACGGGGAGCTGTTTTTT. This gives the protein CASSLGSYGELFF.

The rearrangement uses TRBV6-5 and TRBJ1-1, with D possibly TRBD1 on 6 matching bases. Germline assignment: CDR1 MNHEY and CDR2 SVGAGI. This CDR3 has 13 amino acids. V lost 6 bases to trimming and J lost 3 bases, with 11 bases between them. CDR3 sequence reads: CASSNRVDTEAFF. In DNA form, the CDR3 reads TGTGCCAGCAGCAACAGGGTCGACACTGAAGCTTTCTTT.

V gene TRBV6-5 combines with J gene TRBJ1-2; D is possibly TRBD1 (6 bases). Germline CDR1 reads MNHEY; CDR2 reads SVGAGI. CDR3 length: 13 residues. The V and J ends lost 0 bases and 11 bases respectively, with 13 bases between them. In DNA form, the CDR3 reads TGTGCCAGCAGTTACTCTTTACGGACAGAGTACACCTTC. As protein: CASSYSLRTEYTF.

CDR3 loop: CASLRQGGNEAFF. CDR3 sequence (DNA): TGTGCCAGCCTACGACAGGGGGGTAATGAAGCTTTCTTT. The chain couples TRBV27 to TRBJ1-1, with 9 bases lining up with TRBD1. The CDR3 runs 13 residues. Germline CDR1 reads MNHEY; CDR2 reads SMNVEV (reference sequence). The V segment lost 8 bases and the J segment 7 bases; nucleotides outside the gene matches: 8.

The chain uses TRBV7-2 and TRBJ2-6; TRBD2 might be the D (7 bases). Per germline, CDR1 SGHTA and CDR2 FQGNSA. V lost 7 bases, J lost 0 bases, and 19 bases lay in between. CDR3 length: 18 amino acids. For the CDR3, the DNA is TGTGCCAGCAATCCTTGGGGGGGGGCTGGCTCTGGGGCCAACGTCCTGACTTTC. Translation gives CASNPWGGAGSGANVLTF. Full variable domain (outside the CDR3, taken from reference TRBV7-2 and TRBJ2-6): GAGVSQSPSNKVTEKGKDVELRCDPISGHTALYWYRQSLGQGLEFLIYFQGNSAPDKSGLPSDRFSAERTGGSVSTLTIQRTQQEDSAVYLCASNPWGGAGSGANVLTFGAGSRLTVL.

The CDR3 protein is CASSRGSRAGLNRNEKLFF. The DNA for the CDR3 is TGTGCCAGTAGCCGCGGGAGTCGGGCCGGACTTAACCGCAATGAAAAACTGTTTTTT. This rearrangement joins TRBV19 to TRBJ1-4, with unresolved D. The V and J ends lost 6 bases and 5 bases respectively, with 28 bases between them. Germline values: CDR1 LNHDA, CDR2 SQIVND (reference sequence). The CDR3 sequence is 19 residues long.

This clone was found once. The CDR3 nucleotides read TGTGCCAGCAGCCTCACAGGGTTCAATTCACCCCTCCACTTT. It yields the protein CASSLTGFNSPLHF. The J gene is TRBJ1-6, the V gene TRBV6-4, with D perhaps TRBD1 (6 bases). The CDR3 runs 14 residues. Per the germline V gene, CDR1 is MRHNA and CDR2 is SNTAGT. V lost 6 bases, J lost 7 bases, and 13 bases lay in between.

J is TRBJ2-3 and V is TRBV27; 13 nucleotides line up with TRBD2. CDR1 is MNHEY and CDR2 is SMNVEV in the germline V gene (reference sequence). Unmatched junction bases numbered 6, after V lost 5 bases and J lost 4 bases. The CDR3 is made up of 16 amino acids. The CDR3 region is CASSLGLAGLADTQYF. CDR3 coding DNA: TGTGCCAGCAGTCTGGGACTAGCGGGACTTGCAGATACGCAGTATTTT.

This chain connects TRBV2 to TRBJ1-4; D might be TRBD1 (5 bases). This CDR3 spans 14 amino acids. The germline gives CDR1 SNHLY, CDR2 FYNNEI. Trimming left V 1 base short and J 10 bases short, with 13 bases between. The CDR3: CASSEEGMSGKLFF. The CDR3 DNA reads TGTGCCAGCAGTGAAGAGGGGATGTCCGGAAAACTGTTTTTT.

The rearrangement joins TRBV28 to TRBJ1-2; possibly TRBD1 for D (6 bases). CDR3 length: 15 amino acids. Trimming stripped 6 bases from V and 5 bases from J, with 19 bases between. Germline CDR1 and CDR2: MDHEN and SYDVKM. The CDR3 sequence is CASRVIGQPPYGYTF. Here the CDR3 DNA reads TGTGCCAGCAGGGTGATCGGACAGCCTCCATATGGCTACACCTTC.

This clone occurred once. The genes are TRBV5-6 and TRBJ1-5; TRBD1 matches at 8 bases. In germline, CDR1 is SGHDT, CDR2 YYEEEE. V trimming: 4 bases; J trimming: 2 bases; junction bases outside the gene matches: 11. This CDR3 comprises 17 residues. The CDR3 region has the DNA TGTGCCAGCAGCAAACGACAGGGGTCCAGGCGCAATCAGCCCCAGCATTTT. It translates to CASSKRQGSRRNQPQHF.

This clone appeared a few times. The chain has TRBV5-1 and TRBJ1-2; D gene unclear. V shed 3 bases and J shed 9 bases, with 12 bases lying between them. This CDR3 comprises 12 residues. The germline V gene has CDR1 SGHRS and CDR2 YFSETQ. The chain's CDR3 is CASSSDKKSYTF. The CDR3 nucleotides read TGCGCCAGCAGCTCCGACAAGAAGAGCTACACCTTC.

V is TRBV23-1 and J is TRBJ1-1, with D possibly being TRBD1 (6 bases). TRBV23-1 is noted as an ORF with a role that remains uncertain. Trimming stripped 0 bases from V and 4 bases from J, with 21 bases between. The CDR3 is 18 amino acids. CDR3 sequence (DNA): TGCGCCAGCAGTCAATCGTGGGGTGGGTTTACAGGGTGCACTGAAGCTTTCTTT. Translation gives CASSQSWGGFTGCTEAFF.